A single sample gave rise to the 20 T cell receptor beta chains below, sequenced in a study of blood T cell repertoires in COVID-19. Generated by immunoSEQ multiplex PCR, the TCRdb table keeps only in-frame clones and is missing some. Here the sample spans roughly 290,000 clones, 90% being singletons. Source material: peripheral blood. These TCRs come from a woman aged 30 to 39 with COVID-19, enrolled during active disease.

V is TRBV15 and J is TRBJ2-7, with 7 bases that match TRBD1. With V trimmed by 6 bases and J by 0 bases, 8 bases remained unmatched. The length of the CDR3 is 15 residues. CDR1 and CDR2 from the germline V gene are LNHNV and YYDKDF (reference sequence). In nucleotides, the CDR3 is TGTGCCACCAGGGTCGACAGGGCAAGCTCCTACGAGCAGTACTTC. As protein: CATRVDRASSYEQYF. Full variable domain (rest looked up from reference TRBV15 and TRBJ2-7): DAMVIQNPRYQVTQFGKPVTLSCSQTLNHNVMYWYQQKSSQAPKLLFHYYDKDFNNEADTPDNFQSRRPNTSFCFLDIRSPGLGDTAMYLCATRVDRASSYEQYFGPGTRLTVT.

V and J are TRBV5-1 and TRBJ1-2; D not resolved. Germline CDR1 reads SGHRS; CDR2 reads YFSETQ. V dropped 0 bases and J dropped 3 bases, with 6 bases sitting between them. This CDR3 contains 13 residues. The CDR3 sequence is CASSLGADYGYTF. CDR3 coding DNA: TGCGCCAGCAGCTTGGGTGCGGACTATGGCTACACCTTC.

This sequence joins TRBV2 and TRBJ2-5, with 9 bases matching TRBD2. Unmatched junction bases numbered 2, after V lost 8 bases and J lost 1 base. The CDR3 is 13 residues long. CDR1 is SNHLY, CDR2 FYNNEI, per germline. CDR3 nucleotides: TGTGCCAGCCAGCGGGAGGTCCAAGAGACCCAGTACTTC. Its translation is CASQREVQETQYF.

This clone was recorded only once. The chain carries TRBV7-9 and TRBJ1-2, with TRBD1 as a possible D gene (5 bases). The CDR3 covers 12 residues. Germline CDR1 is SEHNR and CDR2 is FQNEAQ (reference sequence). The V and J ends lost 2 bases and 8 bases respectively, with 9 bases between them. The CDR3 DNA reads TGTGCCAGCAGCTTACCAGGGCGCGGCTACACCTTC. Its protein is CASSLPGRGYTF.

CDR3 amino acids: CASSPEGREEQPQHF. CDR3 coding DNA: TGTGCCAGCAGCCCAGAGGGGAGAGAAGAACAGCCCCAGCATTTT. The chain joins TRBV3-1 (or the pseudogene TRBV3-2) to TRBJ1-5; a possible D gene is TRBD1 (5 bases). V lost 4 bases, J lost 7 bases, and 17 bases lay in between. Germline V CDR1 and CDR2: LGHDT, YNNKEL (reference sequence). The CDR3 has 15 residues.

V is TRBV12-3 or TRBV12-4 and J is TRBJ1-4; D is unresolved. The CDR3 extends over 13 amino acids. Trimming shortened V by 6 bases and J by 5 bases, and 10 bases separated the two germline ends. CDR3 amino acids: CASSREVNEKLFF. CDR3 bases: TGTGCCAGCAGCCGAGAGGTCAATGAAAAACTGTTTTTT.

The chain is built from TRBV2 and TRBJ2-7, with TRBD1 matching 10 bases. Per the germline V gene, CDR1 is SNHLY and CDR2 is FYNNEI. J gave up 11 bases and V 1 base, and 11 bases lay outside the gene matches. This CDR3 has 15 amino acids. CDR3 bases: TGTGCCAGCAGTGAAGTAAGTGTTCCCGGGACAGGGGAGTACTTC. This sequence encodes CASSEVSVPGTGEYF.

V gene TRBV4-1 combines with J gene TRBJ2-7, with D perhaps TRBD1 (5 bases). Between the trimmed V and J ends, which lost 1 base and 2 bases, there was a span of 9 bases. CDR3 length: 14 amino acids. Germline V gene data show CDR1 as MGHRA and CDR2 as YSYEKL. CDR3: CASSQGTTTYEQYF. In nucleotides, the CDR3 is TGCGCCAGCAGCCAAGGGACAACCACCTACGAGCAGTACTTC.

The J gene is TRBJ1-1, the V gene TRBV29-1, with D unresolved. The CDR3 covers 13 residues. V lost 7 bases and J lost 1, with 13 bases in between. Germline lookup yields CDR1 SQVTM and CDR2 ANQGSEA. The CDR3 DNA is TGCAGCGGGAGTCGAAGAGAGAACACTGAAGCTTTCTTT. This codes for CSGSRRENTEAFF.

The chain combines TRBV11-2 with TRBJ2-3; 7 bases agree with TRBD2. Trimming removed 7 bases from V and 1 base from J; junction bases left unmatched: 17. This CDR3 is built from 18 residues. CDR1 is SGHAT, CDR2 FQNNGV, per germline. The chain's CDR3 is CASTLREVPRVGTDTQYF. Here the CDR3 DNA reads TGTGCCAGCACCCTCCGGGAGGTGCCGCGGGTGGGCACAGATACGCAGTATTTT.

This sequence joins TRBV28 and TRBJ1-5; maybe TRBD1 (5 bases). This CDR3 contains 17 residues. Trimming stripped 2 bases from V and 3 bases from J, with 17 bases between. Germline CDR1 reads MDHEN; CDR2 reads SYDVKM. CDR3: CASSLGRVGSPNQPQHF. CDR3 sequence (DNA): TGTGCCAGCAGTTTAGGCAGGGTGGGGTCCCCCAATCAGCCCCAGCATTTT.

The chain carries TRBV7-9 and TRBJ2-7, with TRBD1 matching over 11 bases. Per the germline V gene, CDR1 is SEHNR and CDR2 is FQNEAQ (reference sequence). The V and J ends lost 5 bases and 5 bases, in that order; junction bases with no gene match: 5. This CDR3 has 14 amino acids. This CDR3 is CASSGTGGPNEQYF. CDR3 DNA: TGTGCCAGCAGCGGGACAGGGGGTCCTAACGAGCAGTACTTC. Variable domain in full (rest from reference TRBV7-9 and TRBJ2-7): DTGVSQNPRHKITKRGQNVTFRCDPISEHNRLYWYRQTLGQGPEFLTYFQNEAQLEKSRLLSDRFSAERPKGSFSTLEIQRTEQGDSAMYLCASSGTGGPNEQYFGPGTRLTVT.

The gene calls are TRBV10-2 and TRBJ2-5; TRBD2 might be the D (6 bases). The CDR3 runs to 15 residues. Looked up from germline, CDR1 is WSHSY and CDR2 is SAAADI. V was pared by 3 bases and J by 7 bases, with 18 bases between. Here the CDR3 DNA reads TGCGCCAGCAGTGAAATTAGGGTCCTGGGGGGGACCCAGTACTTC. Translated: CASSEIRVLGGTQYF.

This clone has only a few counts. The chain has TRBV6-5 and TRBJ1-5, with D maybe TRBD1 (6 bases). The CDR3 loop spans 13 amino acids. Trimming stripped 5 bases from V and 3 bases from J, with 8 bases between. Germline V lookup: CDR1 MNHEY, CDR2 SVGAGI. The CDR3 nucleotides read TGTGCCAGCAGTCGGGACATCAATCAGCCCCAGCATTTT. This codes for CASSRDINQPQHF.

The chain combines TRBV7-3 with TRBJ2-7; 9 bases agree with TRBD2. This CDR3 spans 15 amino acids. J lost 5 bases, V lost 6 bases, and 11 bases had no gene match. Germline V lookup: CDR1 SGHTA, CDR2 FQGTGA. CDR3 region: CASSITGTSRHEQYF. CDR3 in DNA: TGTGCCAGCAGTATTACCGGGACTAGCAGGCACGAGCAGTACTTC. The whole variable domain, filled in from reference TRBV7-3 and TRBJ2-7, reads GAGVSQTPSNKVTEKGKYVELRCDPISGHTALYWYRQSLGQGPEFLIYFQGTGAADDSGLPNDRFFAVRPEGSVSTLKIQRTERGDSAVYLCASSITGTSRHEQYFGPGTRLTVT.

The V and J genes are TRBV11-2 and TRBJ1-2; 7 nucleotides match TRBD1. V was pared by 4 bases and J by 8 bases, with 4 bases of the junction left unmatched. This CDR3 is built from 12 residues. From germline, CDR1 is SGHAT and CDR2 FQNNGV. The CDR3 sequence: CASSSGQAGYTF. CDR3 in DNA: TGTGCCAGCAGCTCCGGACAGGCCGGCTACACCTTC.

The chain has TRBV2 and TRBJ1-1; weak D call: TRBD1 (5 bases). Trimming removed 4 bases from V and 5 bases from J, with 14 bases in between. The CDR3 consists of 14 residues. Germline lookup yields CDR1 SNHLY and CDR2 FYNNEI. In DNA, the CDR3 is TGTGCCAGCAGTGCGTGGCAGGGTGGTACTGAAGCTTTCTTT. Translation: CASSAWQGGTEAFF.

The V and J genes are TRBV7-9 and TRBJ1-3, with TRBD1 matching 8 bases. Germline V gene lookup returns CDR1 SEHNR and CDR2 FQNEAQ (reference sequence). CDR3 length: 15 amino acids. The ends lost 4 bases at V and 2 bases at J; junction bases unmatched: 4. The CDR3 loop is CASSSPDRAGNTIYF. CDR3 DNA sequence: TGTGCCAGCAGCTCCCCGGACAGGGCTGGAAACACCATATATTTT.

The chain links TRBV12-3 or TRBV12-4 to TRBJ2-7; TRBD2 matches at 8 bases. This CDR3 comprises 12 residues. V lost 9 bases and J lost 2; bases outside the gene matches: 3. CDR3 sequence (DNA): TGTGCCAGTAGCGGGAATGCCTACGAGCAGTACTTC. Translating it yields CASSGNAYEQYF.

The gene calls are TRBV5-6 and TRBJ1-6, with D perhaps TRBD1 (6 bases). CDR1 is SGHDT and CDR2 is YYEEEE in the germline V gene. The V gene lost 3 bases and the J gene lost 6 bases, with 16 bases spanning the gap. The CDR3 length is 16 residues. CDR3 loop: CASSSIRPRGNSPLHF. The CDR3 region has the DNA TGTGCCAGCAGCTCAATCCGGCCCAGGGGTAATTCACCCCTCCACTTT.